This passage covers 13 T cell receptor beta chains from one sample sequenced in a study of shared clonotypes between healthy human individuals. Only in-frame clones appear in the TCRdb table, and some are missing; sequencing was by immunoSEQ multiplex PCR. The data contain 2 million to 2.5 million clones, about 90% of them seen just once; the ten biggest clones take up approximately 0.41%. The sample taken for sequencing was naive CD4+ T cells from PBMCs. The subset: CD45RA+ positively selected. These receptors were obtained from a man aged 18 to 30 in good health. Some clones in this sample may be carry-over from other donors' samples.

This clone was seen just once. This sequence joins TRBV27 and TRBJ2-7, with D possibly matching TRBD1 (5 bases). The ends were cut back, 5 bases at V and 2 bases at J, with 16 bases in the middle. This CDR3 has 15 residues. Germline loops: CDR1 MNHEY, CDR2 SMNVEV (reference sequence). The CDR3 reads CASSLGPGPTYEQYF. The CDR3 DNA reads as TGTGCCAGCAGTCTGGGGCCAGGCCCAACCTACGAGCAGTACTTC.

The chain couples TRBV20-1 to TRBJ2-1, with D possibly TRBD2 on 5 matching bases. CDR3 size: 11 residues. V was pared by 2 bases and J by 8 bases, with 7 bases between. CDR1 DFQATT and CDR2 SNEGSKA come from the germline V gene (reference sequence). In DNA, the CDR3 is TGCAGTGCTAGATGGCGGGATGAGCAGTTCTTC. Translating it yields CSARWRDEQFF.

The V gene is TRBV19, the J gene TRBJ1-5; D not certain. CDR1 and CDR2 (germline): LNHDA, SQIVND (reference sequence). The V gene lost 0 bases and the J gene lost 3 bases, with 12 bases spanning the gap. The CDR3 contains 16 residues. The CDR3 DNA sequence: TGTGCCAGTAGTATAGAGGGTCGGCGCTACAATCAGCCCCAGCATTTT. It specifies CASSIEGRRYNQPQHF.

This chain links TRBV7-6 with TRBJ2-2, with TRBD1 identical over 10 bases. CDR1 SGHVS and CDR2 FNYEAQ come from the germline V gene. Trimming removed 5 bases from V and 4 bases from J; junction bases left unmatched: 7. This CDR3 is 16 amino acids long. The CDR3 DNA reads TGTGCCAGCAGCCCCTCGACAGGGGGCAGCACCGGGGAGCTGTTTTTT. Residues: CASSPSTGGSTGELFF.

V and J are TRBV9 and TRBJ2-7; 8 bases are shared with TRBD2. The length of the CDR3 is 15 residues. Germline V gene data show CDR1 as SGDLS and CDR2 as YYNGEE. Trimming cost V 0 bases and J 6 bases; bases outside gene matches: 8. Written as DNA, the CDR3 is TGTGCCAGCAGCGTAGGCCCAGCGGGAGCGGGCGAGCAGTACTTC. This encodes CASSVGPAGAGEQYF.

The chain joins TRBV7-9 to TRBJ1-2; a possible D gene is TRBD1 (5 bases). V was trimmed by 3 bases and J by 4 bases, leaving 15 bases between them. The germline CDR1 and CDR2 sequences are SEHNR and FQNEAQ (reference sequence). CDR3 length equals 15 residues. The CDR3 DNA sequence: TGTGCCAGCAGCTTCCTCGGGACCGAAACCTATGGCTACACCTTC. It codes for CASSFLGTETYGYTF.

The chain is built from TRBV19 and TRBJ1-1; TRBD1 aligns across 7 bases. Germline trimming cut 7 bases from V and 8 bases from J; bases unmatched to any gene: 10. The V gene's germline CDR1 is LNHDA and CDR2 SQIVND (reference sequence). The CDR3 extends over 13 amino acids. The CDR3 reads CASNLRQGTEAFF. In nucleotides, the CDR3 is TGTGCCAGTAACCTTAGACAGGGAACAGAAGCTTTCTTT.

A single count supports this clone. The chain uses TRBV6-5 and TRBJ1-1, with D unresolved. The germline V and J ends were trimmed by 0 bases and 1 base, with 6 bases remaining between them. In germline, CDR1 is MNHEY, CDR2 SVGAGI. The CDR3 length is 14 residues. This CDR3 reads CASSYSYGNTEAFF. CDR3 nucleotides: TGTGCCAGCAGTTACTCGTACGGGAACACTGAAGCTTTCTTT.

V usage is TRBV10-2 and J usage is TRBJ2-1; tentative D call: TRBD2 (5 bases). In germline, CDR1 is WSHSY, CDR2 SAAADI. Trimming removed 4 bases at V and 7 bases at J, with 11 bases between. This CDR3 has 13 amino acids. This CDR3 reads CASSGVSGNEQFF. The CDR3 DNA is TGCGCCAGCAGTGGCGTGTCGGGGAATGAGCAGTTCTTC.

The chain combines TRBV10-3 with TRBJ1-5; 7 nucleotides agree with TRBD1. J lost 5 bases, V lost 6 bases, and 7 bases had no gene match. Germline-derived CDR1 and CDR2 are ENHRY and SYGVKD. The CDR3 runs to 14 residues. The CDR3 nucleotides read TGTGCCATCAGCAGCCGGGACAGCGATCAGCCCCAGCATTTT. It yields the protein CAISSRDSDQPQHF.

V usage is TRBV30 and J usage is TRBJ1-6; the D gene is possibly TRBD1 (6 bases). The CDR3 sequence is 11 residues long. The germline V gene encodes CDR1 GTSNPN and CDR2 SVGIG (reference sequence). Trimming removed 5 bases from V and 9 bases from J, with 8 bases in between. The chain's CDR3 is CAWGGLSPLHF. CDR3 in DNA: TGTGCCTGGGGGGGCCTTTCACCCCTCCACTTT.

The chain uses TRBV5-6 and TRBJ2-2, with TRBD2 identical over 8 bases. The J segment lost 1 base and the V segment lost 9 bases, leaving 2 bases of the junction unmatched. CDR3 length: 13 residues. Germline V lookup: CDR1 SGHDT, CDR2 YYEEEE. The CDR3 DNA follows: TGTGCCACCCGGGGGGGGAACACCGGGGAGCTGTTTTTT. Its translation is CATRGGNTGELFF.

The V call is TRBV6-1, the J call TRBJ2-5; 11 bases map to TRBD2. This CDR3 has 17 amino acids. CDR1 and CDR2 (germline): MNHNS, SASEGT. The V and J ends lost 3 bases and 2 bases, in that order; junction bases with no gene match: 8. The DNA for the CDR3 is TGTGCCAGCAGTGAGCGGCTAGCGGGAGGACCTCAAGAGACCCAGTACTTC. Translating gives CASSERLAGGPQETQYF.